This section outlines one TCR beta chain sequence together with its context. This specimen comes from a study of blood T cell repertoires in COVID-19. The table came from immunoSEQ multiplex PCR; TCRdb's copy has only in-frame clones and leaves some out. The sample contains approximately 270,000 clones, approximately 90% of which appear only once. The receptor comes from a man aged 25 to 40 with acute or convalescent COVID-19. The source material was peripheral blood.

DNA of the CDR3: TGTGCCAGCAGCTCACACTCGACAGGGAAGGGGGATACGCAGTATTTT. This codes for CASSSHSTGKGDTQYF. The gene calls are TRBV27 and TRBJ2-3, with TRBD1 matching 7 bases. The CDR3 is made up of 16 amino acids. Germline CDR1 and CDR2: MNHEY and SMNVEV (reference sequence). The V gene end was trimmed by 6 bases and the J gene end by 6 bases; junction bases not matched to a gene: 15.